This T cell receptor (beta chain) comes out of a study of blood T cell repertoires in COVID-19. Original data processing: Nucleated cell number was recorded as an estimate derived from reference gene primer amplification. Generated by immunoSEQ multiplex PCR, the TCRdb table keeps only in-frame clones and is missing some. Clone size and V and J calls were adopted from that table, with D and trimming inferred from the DNA. The data show 25,000 to 35,000 clones, roughly nine tenths seen once. CDR3 length equals 16 residues. Trimming removed 0 bases from V and 4 bases from J, with 12 bases in between. Germline-derived CDR1 and CDR2 are MGHDK and SYGVNS.

The source of this sequence is a man older than 75 with acute or convalescent COVID-19. The specimen sequenced was peripheral blood. The V gene is TRBV25-1, the J gene TRBJ2-2; TRBD2 might be the D (6 bases). CDR3 sequence (DNA): TGTGCCAGCAGTGAATATGAGGGGAGGAGCACCGGGGAGCTGTTTTTT. Translation: CASSEYEGRSTGELFF.